Shown below are 28 T cell receptor beta chains from a single sample sequenced in a study of cytomegalovirus exposure and HLA in healthy donors (dated by TCRdb to about 2017). Library creation used the immunoSEQ multiplex PCR assay. For the multiplex PCR, a mixture combining 60 forward primers for TCR Vbeta segments and 13 reverse primers for TCR Jbeta segments was used. Sourced from immuneACCESS, this table was stored by TCRdb with only in-frame sequences that have V and J called. A share of the clones is absent; for the studies checked, an unresolved V gene accounts for under half, and the remainder has no known explanation. The sample has about 120,000 clones on record, roughly 71% of them singletons. The top ten clonotypes cover just under 3% of the sample. Material for sequencing was PBMCs. The source of these receptors is a woman aged 40 to 50 in good health and CMV-seropositive.

This clone is classed as medium-sized. This same CDR3 is encoded by further DNA sequences in the sample. The CDR3 loop is CASSDSAGGSTDTQYF. The CDR3 bases are TGTGCCAGCAGTGACTCGGCGGGGGGTAGCACAGATACGCAGTATTTT. The chain combines TRBV6-4 with TRBJ2-3; 8 nucleotides match TRBD2. CDR1 and CDR2 from the germline V gene are MRHNA and SNTAGT. Trimming removed 0 bases from V and 0 bases from J; junction bases left unmatched: 2. The length of the CDR3 is 16 residues.

This clone was picked up a small number of times. V usage is TRBV30 and J usage is TRBJ1-6, with a possible D match to TRBD1 (6 bases). CDR3 length: 21 amino acids. Germline-derived CDR1 and CDR2 are GTSNPN and SVGIG (reference sequence). Between the trimmed V and J ends, which lost 0 bases and 14 bases, there was a span of 38 bases. CDR3 residues: CAWSVGRLRARGGLSEGALHF. CDR3 nucleotide sequence: TGTGCCTGGAGTGTAGGCCGATTGAGGGCTAGGGGCGGCTTATCCGAGGGGGCCCTCCACTTT.

The chain couples TRBV10-3 to TRBJ1-3, with a weak D call TRBD1 (5 bases). CDR1 is ENHRY and CDR2 is SYGVKD in the germline V gene. The CDR3 totals 15 residues. V lost 2 bases to trimming and J lost 2 bases, with 10 bases between them. This CDR3 is CAISETRGAGNTIYF. DNA for the CDR3: TGTGCCATCAGTGAGACGCGGGGGGCTGGAAACACCATATATTTT.

A single count supports this clone. J is TRBJ2-1 and V is TRBV6-5; D gene ambiguous. The CDR3 has 13 residues. Germline loops: CDR1 MNHEY, CDR2 SVGAGI. Trimming pared 8 bases from V and 0 bases from J, leaving 8 bases between. This CDR3 is CASSTASYNEQFF. CDR3 coding DNA: TGTGCCAGCTCTACAGCCTCCTACAATGAGCAGTTCTTC.

This clone was counted between two and nine times. The CDR3 loop reads CASSLGTGHTGELFF. In DNA, the CDR3 is TGTGCCAGCAGCTTAGGGACAGGGCACACCGGGGAGCTGTTTTTT. The chain recombines TRBV7-3 with TRBJ2-2; 9 nucleotides agree with TRBD1. J gave up 3 bases and V 2 bases, and 1 base lay outside the gene matches. The CDR3 is 15 residues long. CDR1 and CDR2 from the germline V gene are SGHTA and FQGTGA.

This sequence joins TRBV27 and TRBJ1-2; TRBD1 aligns across 7 bases. This CDR3 spans 15 amino acids. Looked up from germline, CDR1 is MNHEY and CDR2 is SMNVEV (reference sequence). Unmatched junction bases numbered 10, after V lost 1 base and J lost 8 bases. The CDR3 DNA follows: TGTGCCAGCAGTTTATGGCCCTACAGGGGTGACGGCTACACCTTC. Its translation: CASSLWPYRGDGYTF.

This chain joins TRBV7-6 and TRBJ2-3; possibly TRBD2 for D (6 bases). This CDR3 contains 15 residues. V was clipped by 3 bases and J by 6 bases, with 16 bases between them. The germline CDR1 and CDR2 sequences are SGHVS and FNYEAQ. This chain's CDR3 is CASSLEGGGADTQYF. The CDR3 region has the DNA TGTGCCAGCAGCTTGGAGGGAGGCGGGGCCGATACGCAGTATTTT.

The chain carries TRBV5-1 and TRBJ2-3; 7 bases map to TRBD1. CDR1 is SGHRS and CDR2 is YFSETQ in the germline V gene. This CDR3 contains 14 residues. Unmatched junction bases numbered 6, after V lost 4 bases and J lost 4 bases. The CDR3 DNA reads TGCGCCAGCAGCGAACAGGGGCCGTCAGATACGCAGTATTTT. It is translated as CASSEQGPSDTQYF.

This chain connects TRBV5-6 to TRBJ1-5; 8 bases fit TRBD1. The germline V gene has CDR1 SGHDT and CDR2 YYEEEE. CDR3 length equals 14 residues. Germline trimming cut 4 bases from V and 7 bases from J; bases unmatched to any gene: 7. In nucleotides, the CDR3 is TGTGCCAGCAGCAGACAGGGGCTCGGACAGCCCCAGCATTTT. This gives the protein CASSRQGLGQPQHF.

The rearrangement joins TRBV4-3 to TRBJ2-6; 7 bases map to TRBD2. Germline V CDR1 and CDR2: LGHNA, YSLEER. V was clipped by 4 bases and J by 0 bases; unmatched bases: 12. The CDR3 is 19 residues long. The DNA for the CDR3 is TGCGCCAGCAGCCCAGCCGCTAGCGGTCCCAACTCTGGGGCCAACGTCCTGACTTTC. Translated, it gives CASSPAASGPNSGANVLTF.

The table lists this clone with a few counts. The gene calls are TRBV6-1 and TRBJ1-5, with D hard to call. The CDR3 is 11 amino acids. The V and J ends lost 6 bases and 4 bases respectively, with 4 bases between them. Germline-derived CDR1 and CDR2 are MNHNS and SASEGT. The CDR3 nucleotides read TGTGCCAGCAGCGAGAATCAGCCCCAGCATTTT. This codes for CASSENQPQHF.

The chain joins TRBV7-2 to TRBJ1-2; D is perhaps TRBD1 (5 bases). This CDR3 is built from 15 residues. Trimming shortened V by 5 bases and J by 4 bases, and 17 bases separated the two germline ends. Per the germline V gene, CDR1 is SGHTA and CDR2 is FQGNSA. The CDR3 is CASSGTGTIVYGYTF. CDR3 in DNA: TGTGCCAGCAGCGGCACCGGGACTATCGTCTATGGCTACACCTTC.

The chain combines TRBV7-9 with TRBJ1-5; D not resolved. V lost 1 base, J lost 11 bases, and 6 bases lay in between. The CDR3 covers 11 residues. Per the germline V gene, CDR1 is SEHNR and CDR2 is FQNEAQ (reference sequence). Here the CDR3 reads CASSLDGAQHF. As DNA, the CDR3 is TGTGCCAGCAGCTTAGACGGGGCCCAGCATTTT.

The V gene is TRBV13, the J gene TRBJ2-5, with TRBD2 identical over 10 bases. Trimming took 3 bases from V and 2 from J; bases not matched to a gene: 9. This CDR3 is built from 17 residues. Germline CDR1 PRHDT, CDR2 FYEKMQ (reference sequence). CDR3: CASSLSLAGALQETQYF. The CDR3 nucleotides read TGTGCCAGCAGCTTGTCTCTAGCGGGGGCTTTACAAGAGACCCAGTACTTC.

V gene TRBV7-9 combines with J gene TRBJ2-7, with D unclear. The CDR3 length is 12 residues. Deletions cut 3 bases from V and 4 bases from J, with 7 bases between. CDR1 and CDR2 (germline): SEHNR, FQNEAQ (reference sequence). CDR3 bases: TGTGCCAGCAGCTTCGGTGAATACGAGCAGTACTTC. Protein sequence: CASSFGEYEQYF.

The chain joins TRBV14 to TRBJ1-1; 8 positions match TRBD1. This CDR3 spans 16 amino acids. V lost 1 base and J lost 2; bases outside the gene matches: 6. CDR1 and CDR2 (germline): SGHDN, FVKESK. CDR3 in amino acids: CASSQAGGSSNTEAFF. CDR3 in DNA: TGTGCCAGCAGCCAAGCAGGGGGCAGTAGTAACACTGAAGCTTTCTTT.

The chain joins TRBV7-6 to TRBJ1-1, with 12 bases lining up with TRBD1. From germline, CDR1 is SGHVS and CDR2 FNYEAQ. Trimming at V came to 2 bases and at J to 0 bases, leaving 19 bases not matched to a gene. This CDR3 is built from 22 residues. The CDR3 sequence is CASSLLSSFRDRGPSMNTEAFF. Written as DNA, the CDR3 is TGTGCCAGCAGCTTATTATCGAGTTTCCGGGACAGGGGGCCTTCCATGAACACTGAAGCTTTCTTT.

This sequence joins TRBV9 and TRBJ2-1, with 10 bases matching TRBD2. V was pared by 0 bases and J by 9 bases, with 12 bases of the junction left unmatched. The germline V gene has CDR1 SGDLS and CDR2 YYNGEE. CDR3 length equals 17 residues. The CDR3 sequence: CASSVEGSGGLYGEQFF. The CDR3 DNA is TGTGCCAGCAGCGTAGAAGGTAGCGGGGGGCTTTACGGTGAGCAGTTCTTC.

Worth noting for this clone: Additional DNA sequences in this sample encode the identical CDR3. The chain uses TRBV9 and TRBJ2-7; 9 bases line up with TRBD1. Germline loops: CDR1 SGDLS, CDR2 YYNGEE. This CDR3 comprises 14 residues. The J segment lost 2 bases and the V segment lost 3 bases, leaving 3 bases of the junction unmatched. The CDR3 region is CASSAGTGTYEQYF. CDR3 DNA sequence: TGTGCCAGCAGCGCCGGGACAGGGACCTACGAGCAGTACTTC.

The chain is built from TRBV6-5 and TRBJ1-2; D perhaps matches TRBD1 (5 bases). The V gene's germline CDR1 is MNHEY and CDR2 SVGAGI. The CDR3 runs 14 residues. V was trimmed by 0 bases and J by 2 bases, leaving 7 bases between them. The CDR3 bases are TGTGCCAGCAGTTACTCGGACAACAACTATGGCTACACCTTC. It codes for CASSYSDNNYGYTF.

This chain uses TRBV7-2 with TRBJ2-3, with 8 positions matching TRBD1. V trimming: 5 bases; J trimming: 2 bases; junction bases outside the gene matches: 9. Looked up from germline, CDR1 is SGHTA and CDR2 is FQGNSA. CDR3 length: 16 amino acids. The CDR3 region is CASSPWTGTNTDTQYF. The CDR3 DNA sequence: TGTGCCAGCAGCCCCTGGACAGGGACGAACACAGATACGCAGTATTTT.

This chain joins TRBV7-2 and TRBJ2-7, with D tentatively TRBD2 (6 bases). Trimming stripped 2 bases from V and 2 bases from J, with 7 bases between. The CDR3 is 13 residues long. Germline loops: CDR1 SGHTA, CDR2 FQGNSA. The CDR3 is CASSLPGAYEQYF. The DNA of the CDR3 is TGTGCCAGCAGCTTACCGGGGGCCTACGAGCAGTACTTC.

The CDR3, as DNA: TGTGCCAGCAGGCAGACAGGGCAGGGTTATGGCTACACCTTC. Protein product: CASRQTGQGYGYTF. The chain employs TRBV11-2 and TRBJ1-2; 7 bases line up with TRBD1. This CDR3 spans 14 amino acids. Looked up from germline, CDR1 is SGHAT and CDR2 is FQNNGV. V lost 6 bases and J lost 5; bases outside the gene matches: 9.

This sequence joins TRBV4-1 and TRBJ2-7; 10 positions agree with TRBD1. There are 15 residues in the CDR3. V lost 5 bases, J lost 0 bases, and 4 bases stayed unmatched. Germline V gene data show CDR1 as MGHRA and CDR2 as YSYEKL. CDR3 DNA: TGCGCCAGCAGCAGCCGGGACAGGGGCTCCTACGAGCAGTACTTC. Its translation is CASSSRDRGSYEQYF.

This sequence joins TRBV7-8 and TRBJ2-1; the D is unclear. The CDR3 contains 15 residues. Germline V gene lookup returns CDR1 SGHVS and CDR2 FQNEAQ. The V end was cut by 1 base, the J end by 2 bases, with 9 bases between. The DNA for the CDR3 is TGTGCCAGCAGCTTAGGTGCCCTAACCTACAATGAGCAGTTCTTC. Its protein is CASSLGALTYNEQFF.

This clone was seen a single time. The rearrangement joins TRBV6-1 to TRBJ2-5; perhaps TRBD2 as D (7 bases). The CDR3 sequence is 14 residues long. Germline CDR1 reads MNHNS; CDR2 reads SASEGT. V lost 2 bases, J lost 6 bases, and 13 bases lay in between. The CDR3 is CASSELAGAKTQYF. The DNA for the CDR3 is TGTGCCAGCAGTGAATTGGCGGGGGCAAAGACCCAGTACTTC.

The V and J genes are TRBV6-5 and TRBJ1-3; D is possibly TRBD1 (5 bases). Trimming left V 2 bases short and J 2 bases short, with 10 bases between. Germline CDR1 is MNHEY and CDR2 is SVGAGI. CDR3 length equals 15 residues. The CDR3 reads CASSYDGGAGNTIYF. CDR3 nucleotides: TGTGCCAGCAGTTACGACGGGGGGGCTGGAAACACCATATATTTT.

This clone was counted between two and nine times. This sequence joins TRBV6-1 and TRBJ1-1; the match to TRBD1 covers 9 bases. This CDR3 has 13 amino acids. V lost 4 bases, J lost 4 bases, and 1 base stayed unmatched. Germline V gene sequence: CDR1 MNHNS, CDR2 SASEGT. The chain's CDR3 is CASSATGGTEAFF. DNA of the CDR3: TGTGCCAGCAGTGCGACAGGGGGCACTGAAGCTTTCTTT.